The clone carrying this T cell receptor (beta chain) appeared once. Deep was the level used in running the assay. Measured with immunoSEQ multiplex PCR; TCRdb has only the in-frame clones, and not every one. The sample carries a few million clones, 93% recorded once. The sample comes from a study of shared clonotypes between healthy human individuals. CD45RO-negative, CCR7-positively selected cells formed the naive CD8 fraction, excluding terminally differentiated effector memory CD45RA+ cells. Germline CDR1 SEHNR, CDR2 FQNEAQ (reference sequence). V lost 7 bases and J 7 bases, leaving 11 bases between the germline ends. CDR3 length: 12 amino acids.

The clonotype comes from a man younger than 35 in good health. Some clones in this sample may be carry-over from other donors' samples. The sequencing input was naive CD8+ T cells from PBMCs. The chain is built from TRBV7-9 and TRBJ2-1; perhaps D is TRBD1 or TRBD2 (5 bases each). The CDR3 sequence: CASTGTENEQFF. CDR3 bases: TGTGCCAGCACCGGGACCGAGAATGAGCAGTTCTTC.